This T cell receptor (beta chain) was retrieved from a study of vaccination and CD4 T cells after COVID-19. The overall study: A median of roughly 97 days (range 35 to 161) separated diagnosis from post-COVID sampling.

The CDR3 is made up of 11 amino acids. From germline, CDR1 is SQVTM and CDR2 ANQGSEA. Trimming removed 7 bases at V and 5 bases at J, with 8 bases between. Described treatment: roughly 11-day PBMC culture with coronavirus spike peptide pools or control peptides (ViraFEST assay). Culture of around 2 million PBMCs per well took place with roughly 9.6 IU/ml IL-2 and 10 ug/ml peptide pools. Researchers used the Oncomine TCR Beta short-read assay to sequence DNA from cultured CD4+ T cells. MiXCR, run by TCRdb on the PCR reads, gives a single entry per CDR3 protein. Among under 25,000 distinct CDR3 sequences listed, 38% were seen once. With regard to this clonotype: Its antigen remains unknown.

Material: cultured CD4+ T cells from blood. The receptor was isolated from a human donor with COVID-19. This chain uses TRBV29-1 with TRBJ2-2; the D gene is possibly TRBD1 (6 bases). The CDR3 coding sequence is TGCAGCGCACAGGGAACCGGGGAGCTGTTTTTT. Its translation is CSAQGTGELFF.